These 21 T cell receptor beta chains were sequenced from one sample in a study of T-cell reconstitution after alpha-beta-depleted transplantation in children. For TCRbeta, the library was prepared with unique molecular identifiers. Via MiXCR, TCRdb re-called the PCR reads, giving one row per CDR3 protein. The profile shows nearly 350,000 distinct CDR3 sequences, under 20% of them singletons. The specimen was PBMCs, mostly from graft donor cells, collected 360 days after TCRalphabeta/CD19-depleted stem cell transplant. These receptors were collected from a male patient aged 2 to 9 who had a stem cell transplant for acute lymphoblastic leukemia, so the T cells may come from the graft donor.

Worth noting for this clonotype: Its ends do not fully match the called genes, so a read error is possible. The rearrangement links TRBV7-7 to TRBJ2-7; 7 nucleotides match TRBD1. Germline CDR1 is SSHAT and CDR2 is FNYEAQ (reference sequence). The CDR3 contains 14 residues. The CDR3 protein is CASSPQGDGYEQYF. The CDR3 region has the DNA TGTGCTAGCAGCCCCCAGGGGGATGGGTACGAGCAGTACTTC. The entire variable domain, with the rest obtained from reference TRBV7-7 and TRBJ2-7, is as follows: GAGVSQSPRYKVTKRGQDVTLRCDPISSHATLYWYQQALGQGPEFLTYFNYEAQPDKSGLPSDRFSAERPEGSISTLTIQRTEQRDSAMYRCASSPQGDGYEQYFGPGTRLTVT.

This clonotype came up many times. The V call is TRBV12-3 or TRBV12-4, the J call TRBJ2-3; the D gene is possibly TRBD2 (5 bases). Trimming removed 5 bases from V and 2 bases from J, with 17 bases in between. The CDR3 length is 16 residues. CDR3 DNA sequence: TGTGCCAGCAGTCTTGCCCCGGGATCTAACACAGATACGCAGTATTTT. This codes for CASSLAPGSNTDTQYF.

This clonotype was seen more than once but under ten times. V and J are TRBV28 and TRBJ2-3; 9 bases align to TRBD1. Germline CDR1 is MDHEN and CDR2 is SYDVKM. The trim removed 11 bases at V and 6 bases at J, leaving 12 bases unmatched. There are 14 residues in the CDR3. CDR3 protein: CAGRRTGAPDTQYF. CDR3 nucleotide sequence: TGTGCCGGAAGAAGGACAGGGGCCCCGGATACGCAGTATTTT.

This clonotype has ten or more counts. The genes are TRBV12-3 or TRBV12-4 and TRBJ2-1; the match to TRBD2 covers 7 bases. The trim removed 4 bases at V and 9 bases at J, leaving 3 bases unmatched. CDR3 length: 12 residues. CDR3 sequence (DNA): TGTGCCAGCAGTTCAACGGGAGGTGAGCAGTTCTTC. Translation: CASSSTGGEQFF.

This clonotype has more than one count but fewer than ten. The chain uses TRBV5-1 and TRBJ2-5; 11 bases are a match to TRBD2. CDR3 length equals 19 residues. V lost 0 bases and J lost 3; bases outside the gene matches: 13. Germline CDR1 and CDR2: SGHRS and YFSETQ. CDR3 protein: CASSLGVAGGPAAEETQYF. CDR3 nucleotide sequence: TGCGCCAGCAGCTTGGGCGTAGCGGGAGGGCCAGCGGCGGAAGAGACCCAGTACTTC.

This clonotype occurred a few times. The CDR3 DNA follows: TGTGCCAGCAGCTCCGGACCCACAGATACGCAGTATTTT. Translating it yields CASSSGPTDTQYF. This sequence joins TRBV7-2 and TRBJ2-3, with unresolved D. V lost 4 bases and J lost 2, with 7 bases in between. Germline loops: CDR1 SGHTA, CDR2 FQGNSA. This CDR3 has 13 residues.

The table lists this clonotype with a few counts. The chain uses TRBV6-5 and TRBJ1-5; 9 nucleotides match TRBD1. V trimming: 0 bases; J trimming: 4 bases; junction bases outside the gene matches: 10. CDR1 and CDR2 from the germline V gene are MNHEY and SVGAGI. The CDR3 contains 18 residues. The CDR3: CASSYSTSGQGLNQPQHF. In DNA, the CDR3 is TGTGCCAGCAGTTACTCGACGTCGGGACAGGGTTTGAATCAGCCCCAGCATTTT.

This clonotype has just a few counts. The J gene is TRBJ2-7, the V gene TRBV4-3; no reliable D call. This CDR3 has 14 amino acids. The V end was cut by 0 bases, the J end by 3 bases, with 9 bases between. CDR1 LGHNA and CDR2 YSLEER come from the germline V gene. CDR3 loop: CASSQDRHIYEQYF. CDR3 nucleotide sequence: TGCGCCAGCAGCCAAGATAGGCACATCTACGAGCAGTACTTC.

This clonotype was detected ten times or more. DNA of the CDR3: TGTGCCAGCAGGACAGGGGGCACTGAAGCTTTCTTT. Amino acid sequence: CASRTGGTEAFF. The rearrangement uses TRBV19 and TRBJ1-1; 10 bases align to TRBD1. The V and J ends lost 9 bases and 4 bases, in that order; junction bases with no gene match: 2. The germline V gene encodes CDR1 LNHDA and CDR2 SQIVND (reference sequence). The CDR3 contains 12 residues.

This clonotype showed up just a few times. The chain has TRBV9 and TRBJ2-5; a possible D gene is TRBD1 (6 bases). CDR3 size: 14 residues. In germline, CDR1 is SGDLS, CDR2 YYNGEE. Trimming removed 0 bases at V and 5 bases at J, with 11 bases between. The CDR3 loop is CASSVGWGLETQYF. CDR3 bases: TGTGCCAGCAGCGTAGGTTGGGGGCTCGAGACCCAGTACTTC.

This clonotype has just a few counts. This chain uses TRBV7-2 with TRBJ2-3; either TRBD1 or TRBD2 may supply D (5 bases each). CDR3 length: 12 residues. V gave up 2 bases and J gave up 6 bases, with 6 bases separating them. The germline CDR1 and CDR2 sequences are SGHTA and FQGNSA. CDR3: CASSLWGDTQYF. For the CDR3, the DNA is TGTGCCAGCAGCTTATGGGGGGATACGCAGTATTTT.

The V gene is TRBV11-1, the J gene TRBJ1-4; TRBD1 is a possible D gene (5 bases). V lost 5 bases and J 2 bases, leaving 18 bases between the germline ends. The CDR3 length is 17 residues. The germline V gene encodes CDR1 SGHAT and CDR2 FQDESV (reference sequence). CDR3 in DNA: TGTGCCAGCAGCCGGACGCCTCCCGGGGCCACTAATGAAAAACTGTTTTTT. It encodes CASSRTPPGATNEKLFF.

This clonotype was detected a few times. The rearrangement links TRBV10-3 to TRBJ2-1, with 10 bases lining up with TRBD2. Trimming at V came to 4 bases and at J to 8 bases, leaving 8 bases not matched to a gene. Germline lookup yields CDR1 ENHRY and CDR2 SYGVKD. This CDR3 contains 15 residues. CDR3 sequence (DNA): TGTGCCATCAGTGCCCAGCGGGAGGGCCTGGATGAGCAGTTCTTC. It yields the protein CAISAQREGLDEQFF.

This clonotype was counted only a few times. The chain joins TRBV20-1 to TRBJ2-1; TRBD1 matches at 8 bases. Germline CDR1 and CDR2: DFQATT and SNEGSKA (reference sequence). The CDR3 runs 15 residues. V trimming: 6 bases; J trimming: 6 bases; junction bases outside the gene matches: 13. The CDR3 coding sequence is TGCAGTGCCCCCTGGACGGGACAGGTCTTCAATGAGCAGTTCTTC. Encoded protein: CSAPWTGQVFNEQFF.

This clonotype was seen many times. The chain couples TRBV9 to TRBJ2-7; 9 bases match TRBD1. The CDR3 consists of 14 residues. With V trimmed by 4 bases and J by 4 bases, 6 bases remained unmatched. Germline V gene data show CDR1 as SGDLS and CDR2 as YYNGEE. As DNA, the CDR3 is TGTGCCAGCAGCTTAACCGGGACAGGGTACGAGCAGTACTTC. It yields the protein CASSLTGTGYEQYF.

The CDR3 DNA reads TGTGCCAGCAGCCAGACTAGCGGGAGCGACAATGAGCAGTTCTTC. Protein: CASSQTSGSDNEQFF. This chain uses TRBV4-2 with TRBJ2-1, with TRBD2 identical over 12 bases. This CDR3 has 15 residues. Germline trimming cut 3 bases from V and 5 bases from J; bases unmatched to any gene: 2. CDR1 LGHNA and CDR2 YNFKEQ come from the germline V gene.

This CDR3 reads CASSLSTNSAGGYTF. For the CDR3, the DNA is TGTGCCAGCAGTTTATCTACCAACAGCGCGGGTGGCTACACCTTC. The V and J genes are TRBV27 and TRBJ1-2; D is unresolved. V lost 0 bases and J 7 bases, leaving 15 bases between the germline ends. Germline V lookup: CDR1 MNHEY, CDR2 SMNVEV (reference sequence). The CDR3 length is 15 residues.

This sequence joins TRBV3-1 and TRBJ1-5, with D possibly matching TRBD1 (5 bases). Germline values: CDR1 LGHDT, CDR2 YNNKEL (reference sequence). Trimming cost V 3 bases and J 5 bases, with 11 bases left between them. The CDR3 spans 14 residues. The CDR3 region is CASSQSGTDQPQHF. As DNA, the CDR3 is TGTGCCAGCAGCCAGTCCGGGACGGATCAGCCCCAGCATTTT. The variable domain in full, completed from reference TRBV3-1 and TRBJ1-5, reads DTAVSQTPKYLVTQMGNDKSIKCEQNLGHDTMYWYKQDSKKFLKIMFSYNNKELIINETVPNRFSPKSPDKAHLNLHINSLELGDSAVYFCASSQSGTDQPQHFGDGTRLSIL.

This clonotype has a handful of counts. This chain connects TRBV28 to TRBJ2-2, with D hard to call. The CDR3 loop spans 17 amino acids. Trimming left V 2 bases short and J 2 bases short, with 15 bases between. Looked up from germline, CDR1 is MDHEN and CDR2 is SYDVKM. CDR3 DNA: TGTGCCAGCAGTTTACTGGCAGGTTTTCGTAACACCGGGGAGCTGTTTTTT. It is translated as CASSLLAGFRNTGELFF.

This chain joins TRBV10-3 and TRBJ2-7; D possibly corresponds to TRBD2 (6 bases). Germline V gene sequence: CDR1 ENHRY, CDR2 SYGVKD. V shed 8 bases and J shed 1 base, with 9 bases lying between them. The CDR3 runs 12 residues. The CDR3 DNA reads as TGTGCCATCGGAGGGTCGTCCTACGAGCAGTACTTC. Encoded protein: CAIGGSSYEQYF.

This clonotype was counted many times. This sequence joins TRBV27 and TRBJ2-2, with D uncertain. There are 15 residues in the CDR3. The germline CDR1 and CDR2 sequences are MNHEY and SMNVEV (reference sequence). Between the trimmed V and J ends, which lost 5 bases and 5 bases, there was a span of 15 bases. CDR3 amino acids: CASSLTSIWTGELFF. As DNA, the CDR3 is TGTGCCAGCAGTCTGACCTCCATATGGACCGGGGAGCTGTTTTTT.